The clone carrying this T cell receptor (beta chain) was seen at least ten times. What it binds is unknown. This entry belongs to a study of response to subunit inactivated influenza vaccine. Study findings and constraints: Authors suggested each seasonal flu vaccination may recruit only limited numbers of new T cells.

CDR3 length equals 16 residues. Per germline, CDR1 SGDLS and CDR2 YYNGEE. V lost 3 bases to trimming and J lost 7 bases, with 19 bases between them. TCRdb re-analysed the RT-PCR reads in MiXCR, keeping a single row per CDR3 protein. The sample contains 550,000 to 650,000 distinct CDR3 sequences, 10% to 15% of which appear only once. The V gene is TRBV9, the J gene TRBJ2-2; no clear D. The sample in question was PBMCs from blood, obtained on the day of vaccination. The TCR comes from a man in his fifties or sixties who received an inactivated influenza vaccine. The CDR3 is CASSARTARGDGELFF. As DNA, the CDR3 is TGTGCCAGCAGCGCCCGGACCGCCCGAGGTGACGGGGAGCTGTTTTTT.